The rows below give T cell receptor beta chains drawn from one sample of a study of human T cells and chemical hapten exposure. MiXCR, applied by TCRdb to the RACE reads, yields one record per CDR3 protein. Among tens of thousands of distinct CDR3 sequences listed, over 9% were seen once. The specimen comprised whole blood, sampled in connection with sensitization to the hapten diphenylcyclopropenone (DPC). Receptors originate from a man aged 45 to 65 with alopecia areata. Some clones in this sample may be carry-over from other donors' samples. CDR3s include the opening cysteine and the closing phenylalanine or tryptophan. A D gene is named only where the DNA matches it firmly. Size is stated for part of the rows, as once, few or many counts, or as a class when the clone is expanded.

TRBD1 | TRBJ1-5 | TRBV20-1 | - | CSASIQGEDQPQHF | TGCAGTGCATCCATACAGGGGGAAGATCAGCCCCAGCATTTT
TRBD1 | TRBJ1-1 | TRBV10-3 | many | CAIRGTGDNTEAFF | TGTGCCATCCGTGGGACAGGAGATAACACTGAAGCTTTCTTT
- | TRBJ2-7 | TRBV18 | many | CASSPTGIYEQYF | TGTGCCAGCTCACCAACAGGGATCTACGAGCAGTACTTC
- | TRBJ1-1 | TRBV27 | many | CASSRETGNTEAFF | TGTGCCAGCAGCCGAGAGACAGGGAACACTGAAGCTTTCTTT
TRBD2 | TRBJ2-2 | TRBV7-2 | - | CASSPRTSGRGGELFF | TGTGCCAGCAGCCCCCGGACTAGCGGGCGTGGGGGGGAGCTGTTTTTT
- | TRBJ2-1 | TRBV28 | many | CASSSSGPSYNEQFF | TGTGCCAGCAGTTCCTCGGGACCCTCCTACAATGAGCAGTTCTTC
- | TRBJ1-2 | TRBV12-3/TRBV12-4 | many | CASSFDRRGYGYTF | TGTGCCAGCAGTTTTGACAGGAGGGGCTATGGCTACACCTTC
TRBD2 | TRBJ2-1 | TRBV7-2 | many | CASSYGLATYNEQFF | TGTGCCAGCAGTTATGGACTAGCAACCTACAATGAGCAGTTCTTC
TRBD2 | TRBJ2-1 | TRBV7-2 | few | CASSFQSSGRIRNEQFF | TGTGCCAGCAGCTTTCAAAGTAGCGGGAGGATAAGAAATGAGCAGTTCTTC
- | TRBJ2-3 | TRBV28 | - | CASRTSGVVQGDTQYF | TGTGCCAGCAGAACGTCAGGGGTAGTTCAGGGAGATACGCAGTATTTT
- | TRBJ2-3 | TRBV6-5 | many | CASGGGTLTDTQYF | TGTGCCAGCGGCGGAGGCACCCTCACAGATACGCAGTATTTT
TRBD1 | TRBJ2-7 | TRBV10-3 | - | CATEGQDTYEQYF | TGTGCCACCGAGGGACAGGACACCTACGAGCAGTACTTC
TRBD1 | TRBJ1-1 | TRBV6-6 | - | CASSRDRATEVFF | TGTGCCAGCAGCCGCGACAGGGCGACTGAAGTTTTCTTT
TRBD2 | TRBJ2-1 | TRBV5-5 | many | CASSRDRYLSGRVSSYNEQFF | TGTGCCAGCAGCCGGGACAGGTACCTTAGCGGGAGGGTAAGTTCCTACAATGAGCAGTTCTTC
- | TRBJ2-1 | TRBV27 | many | CACTGTGNEQFF | TGTGCCTGTACTGGGACTGGTAATGAGCAGTTCTTC
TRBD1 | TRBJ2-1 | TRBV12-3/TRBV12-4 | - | CASSLGQGLFYNEQFF | TGTGCCAGCAGTCTTGGACAGGGCCTCTTCTACAATGAGCAGTTCTTC
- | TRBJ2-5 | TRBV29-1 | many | CSVERGEGETQYF | TGCAGCGTTGAAAGGGGGGAGGGAGAGACCCAGTACTTC
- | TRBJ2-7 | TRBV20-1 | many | CSARDPGPPYEQYF | TGCAGTGCTAGAGATCCCGGACCTCCTTACGAGCAGTACTTC